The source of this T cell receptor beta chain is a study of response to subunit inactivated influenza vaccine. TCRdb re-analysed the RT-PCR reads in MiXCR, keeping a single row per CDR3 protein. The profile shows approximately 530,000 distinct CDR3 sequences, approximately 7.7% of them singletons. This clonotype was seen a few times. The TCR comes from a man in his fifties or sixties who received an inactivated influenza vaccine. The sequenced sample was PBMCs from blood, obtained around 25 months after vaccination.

The CDR3 loop is CASSLRLAGRNEQFF. The CDR3 DNA sequence: TGTGCCAGCAGCTTACGGCTAGCGGGGCGCAATGAGCAGTTCTTC. V gene TRBV7-2 combines with J gene TRBJ2-1; TRBD2 agrees at 9 bases. There are 15 residues in the CDR3. Trimming at V came to 2 bases and at J to 6 bases, leaving 5 bases not matched to a gene. The germline gives CDR1 SGHTA, CDR2 FQGNSA.